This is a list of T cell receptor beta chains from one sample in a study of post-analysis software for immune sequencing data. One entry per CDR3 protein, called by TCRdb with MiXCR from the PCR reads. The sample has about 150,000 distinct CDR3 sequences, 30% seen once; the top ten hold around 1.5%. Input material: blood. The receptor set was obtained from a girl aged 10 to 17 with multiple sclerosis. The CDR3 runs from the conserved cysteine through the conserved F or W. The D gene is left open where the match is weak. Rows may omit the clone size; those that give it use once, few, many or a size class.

cdr3_aa: CASSFANTSYEQYF
cdr3_nt: TGTGCCAGCAGTTTTGCAAACACCTCCTACGAGCAGTACTTC
j_call: TRBJ2-7
v_call: TRBV12-3/TRBV12-4
cdr3_length: 14
d_call: NA
clone_size: many

cdr3_aa: CASSSDRFANEQYF
cdr3_nt: TGTGCCAGCAGCTCGGACAGGTTTGCTAATGAGCAGTACTTC
j_call: TRBJ2-7
v_call: TRBV12-3/TRBV12-4
cdr3_length: 14
d_call: TRBD1
clone_size: NA

cdr3_aa: CASKPGRDTEAFF
cdr3_nt: TGTGCCAGCAAGCCAGGGCGGGACACTGAAGCTTTCTTT
j_call: TRBJ1-1
v_call: TRBV2
cdr3_length: 13
d_call: NA
clone_size: NA

cdr3_aa: CASSQDSGSYYEQYF
cdr3_nt: TGTGCCAGCAGCCAAGATTCGGGATCTTACTACGAGCAGTACTTC
j_call: TRBJ2-7
v_call: TRBV3-1
cdr3_length: 15
d_call: NA
clone_size: NA

cdr3_aa: CSARLAGGPDTQYF
cdr3_nt: TGCAGCGCCCGACTAGCGGGAGGGCCAGATACGCAGTATTTT
j_call: TRBJ2-3
v_call: TRBV29-1
cdr3_length: 14
d_call: TRBD2
clone_size: many

cdr3_aa: CASSLDLASGRSEQFF
cdr3_nt: TGTGCCAGCAGCTTAGATCTCGCTAGCGGGAGGTCTGAGCAGTTCTTC
j_call: TRBJ2-1
v_call: TRBV11-2
cdr3_length: 16
d_call: TRBD2
clone_size: many

cdr3_aa: CASIAHPGWNTEAFF
cdr3_nt: TGTGCCAGCATCGCCCACCCAGGGTGGAACACTGAAGCTTTCTTT
j_call: TRBJ1-1
v_call: TRBV11-2
cdr3_length: 15
d_call: NA
clone_size: NA

cdr3_aa: CASSQGLVALGDTQYF
cdr3_nt: TGTGCCAGCAGCCAGGGACTAGTGGCACTTGGGGATACGCAGTATTTT
j_call: TRBJ2-3
v_call: TRBV7-2
cdr3_length: 16
d_call: TRBD2
clone_size: once

cdr3_aa: CASSGRTGVEAFF
cdr3_nt: TGTGCCAGCAGTGGACGGACAGGGGTTGAAGCTTTCTTT
j_call: TRBJ1-1
v_call: TRBV25-1
cdr3_length: 13
d_call: TRBD1
clone_size: few

cdr3_aa: CASSNNRLTGNTIYF
cdr3_nt: TGCGCCAGCAGCAATAACCGATTAACTGGAAACACCATATATTTT
j_call: TRBJ1-3
v_call: TRBV5-1
cdr3_length: 15
d_call: NA
clone_size: NA

cdr3_aa: CAISEQLAGGQETQYF
cdr3_nt: TGTGCCATCAGTGAGCAACTAGCGGGGGGACAAGAGACCCAGTACTTC
j_call: TRBJ2-5
v_call: TRBV10-3
cdr3_length: 16
d_call: TRBD2
clone_size: NA

cdr3_aa: CASSLAITVNYGYTF
cdr3_nt: TGTGCCAGCAGCTTAGCGATTACGGTAAACTATGGCTACACCTTC
j_call: TRBJ1-2
v_call: TRBV7-9
cdr3_length: 15
d_call: NA
clone_size: few

cdr3_aa: CAASEGGRSFMNIQYF
cdr3_nt: TGTGCCGCCAGCGAAGGGGGCAGGTCCTTTATGAACATTCAGTACTTC
j_call: TRBJ2-4
v_call: TRBV15
cdr3_length: 16
d_call: TRBD1
clone_size: NA

cdr3_aa: CASSEFGFTDTQYF
cdr3_nt: TGTGCCAGCAGTGAATTTGGATTCACAGATACGCAGTATTTT
j_call: TRBJ2-3
v_call: TRBV25-1
cdr3_length: 14
d_call: NA
clone_size: many

cdr3_aa: CASSVGRNNYGYTF
cdr3_nt: TGTGCCAGCAGCGTCGGACGGAATAACTACGGCTACACCTTC
j_call: TRBJ1-2
v_call: TRBV5-6
cdr3_length: 14
d_call: NA
clone_size: NA

cdr3_aa: CSARRQGAGENIQYF
cdr3_nt: TGCAGTGCTAGACGACAGGGGGCAGGGGAAAACATTCAGTACTTC
j_call: TRBJ2-4
v_call: TRBV20-1
cdr3_length: 15
d_call: TRBD1
clone_size: NA

cdr3_aa: CASSYGPTLETQYF
cdr3_nt: TGTGCCAGCAGTTACGGGCCCACTCTAGAGACCCAGTACTTC
j_call: TRBJ2-5
v_call: TRBV12-3/TRBV12-4
cdr3_length: 14
d_call: NA
clone_size: many

cdr3_aa: CASSTLRRDRGINEQFF
cdr3_nt: TGTGCCAGCAGCACGCTCAGACGGGACAGGGGAATCAATGAGCAGTTCTTC
j_call: TRBJ2-1
v_call: TRBV11-2
cdr3_length: 17
d_call: TRBD1
clone_size: many

cdr3_aa: CSVVGLAGALGAGELFF
cdr3_nt: TGCAGCGTGGTGGGACTAGCGGGAGCTCTTGGGGCCGGGGAGCTGTTTTTT
j_call: TRBJ2-2
v_call: TRBV29-1
cdr3_length: 17
d_call: TRBD2
clone_size: NA

cdr3_aa: CSVENRRQGDYGYTF
cdr3_nt: TGCAGCGTTGAAAACCGCCGACAGGGCGACTATGGCTACACCTTC
j_call: TRBJ1-2
v_call: TRBV29-1
cdr3_length: 15
d_call: TRBD1
clone_size: many

cdr3_aa: CASSAIPLSQGAGTEAFF
cdr3_nt: TGTGCCAGCTCTGCCATCCCTTTATCACAGGGGGCAGGCACTGAAGCTTTCTTT
j_call: TRBJ1-1
v_call: TRBV18
cdr3_length: 18
d_call: TRBD1
clone_size: NA

cdr3_aa: CSARVGPDRGRFWDGYTF
cdr3_nt: TGCAGTGCTAGAGTTGGCCCGGACAGGGGGCGCTTCTGGGATGGCTACACCTTC
j_call: TRBJ1-2
v_call: TRBV20-1
cdr3_length: 18
d_call: TRBD1
clone_size: NA

cdr3_aa: CASSLVNTEAFF
cdr3_nt: TGTGCCAGCAGTTTAGTAAACACTGAAGCTTTCTTT
j_call: TRBJ1-1
v_call: TRBV12-3/TRBV12-4
cdr3_length: 12
d_call: NA
clone_size: NA

cdr3_aa: CASEEARDWGKEQFF
cdr3_nt: TGTGCCAGCGAAGAGGCCCGGGACTGGGGAAAGGAGCAGTTCTTC
j_call: TRBJ2-1
v_call: TRBV7-9
cdr3_length: 15
d_call: NA
clone_size: few

cdr3_aa: CASSQDEDSGSLRNEQFF
cdr3_nt: TGCGCCAGCAGCCAAGATGAAGACAGCGGGAGTCTGAGGAATGAGCAGTTCTTC
j_call: TRBJ2-1
v_call: TRBV4-1
cdr3_length: 18
d_call: TRBD2
clone_size: many

cdr3_aa: CASSLAPRESVPYF
cdr3_nt: TGTGCCAGCAGCTTAGCCCCGCGGGAGAGCGTTCCGTACTTC
j_call: TRBJ2-7
v_call: TRBV7-9
cdr3_length: 14
d_call: TRBD2
clone_size: many

cdr3_aa: CASSQVRGLAGPQETQYF
cdr3_nt: TGCGCCAGCAGCCAAGTCCGAGGACTAGCGGGGCCCCAAGAGACCCAGTACTTC
j_call: TRBJ2-5
v_call: TRBV4-1
cdr3_length: 18
d_call: TRBD2
clone_size: few

cdr3_aa: CASSSGGIYEQYF
cdr3_nt: TGTGCCAGCAGTTCAGGCGGGATCTACGAGCAGTACTTC
j_call: TRBJ2-7
v_call: TRBV12-3/TRBV12-4
cdr3_length: 13
d_call: NA
clone_size: many

cdr3_aa: CASSLDGGPSNQPQHF
cdr3_nt: TGCGCCAGCAGCTTGGATGGGGGGCCTAGCAATCAGCCCCAGCATTTT
j_call: TRBJ1-5
v_call: TRBV5-1
cdr3_length: 16
d_call: NA
clone_size: NA

cdr3_aa: CASSLTQGATDTQYF
cdr3_nt: TGTGCCAGCAGCTTGACCCAGGGGGCCACAGATACGCAGTATTTT
j_call: TRBJ2-3
v_call: TRBV7-7
cdr3_length: 15
d_call: TRBD1
clone_size: NA

cdr3_aa: CASSPDRNSPLHF
cdr3_nt: TGTGCCAGCAGTCCCGACAGAAATTCACCCCTCCACTTT
j_call: TRBJ1-6
v_call: TRBV12-3/TRBV12-4
cdr3_length: 13
d_call: NA
clone_size: NA

cdr3_aa: CSVPEMGALEAFF
cdr3_nt: TGCAGCGTCCCAGAGATGGGAGCCCTTGAAGCTTTCTTT
j_call: TRBJ1-1
v_call: TRBV29-1
cdr3_length: 13
d_call: NA
clone_size: many

cdr3_aa: CASSFPGRTSGGYSYNEQFF
cdr3_nt: TGTGCCAGCAGCTTTCCGGGGCGGACTAGCGGGGGGTACTCCTACAATGAGCAGTTCTTC
j_call: TRBJ2-1
v_call: TRBV7-2
cdr3_length: 20
d_call: TRBD2
clone_size: many

cdr3_aa: CSGNGGTDTQYF
cdr3_nt: TGCAGCGGCAACGGGGGGACAGATACGCAGTATTTT
j_call: TRBJ2-3
v_call: TRBV29-1
cdr3_length: 12
d_call: TRBD2
clone_size: many

cdr3_aa: CASSRDGLGGEQYF
cdr3_nt: TGTGCCAGCTCCAGGGACGGGCTTGGGGGTGAGCAGTACTTC
j_call: TRBJ2-5
v_call: TRBV18
cdr3_length: 14
d_call: NA
clone_size: few

cdr3_aa: CASTLGLAGDTQYF
cdr3_nt: TGTGCCAGCACCCTGGGACTAGCGGGAGATACGCAGTATTTT
j_call: TRBJ2-3
v_call: TRBV7-3
cdr3_length: 14
d_call: TRBD2
clone_size: many

cdr3_aa: CASSLGVGRPSYEQYF
cdr3_nt: TGTGCCAGCAGCTTAGGAGTGGGTCGACCTTCCTACGAGCAGTACTTC
j_call: TRBJ2-7
v_call: TRBV7-9
cdr3_length: 16
d_call: NA
clone_size: many

cdr3_aa: CSARWGRGTGELFF
cdr3_nt: TGCAGTGCTAGGTGGGGGAGAGGTACCGGGGAGCTGTTTTTT
j_call: TRBJ2-2
v_call: TRBV20-1
cdr3_length: 14
d_call: NA
clone_size: NA

cdr3_aa: CASSRGPFTGGSTDTQYF
cdr3_nt: TGCGCCAGCAGCCGAGGTCCCTTTACAGGGGGCAGCACAGATACGCAGTATTTT
j_call: TRBJ2-3
v_call: TRBV4-1
cdr3_length: 18
d_call: TRBD1
clone_size: few

cdr3_aa: CASSRIGFVEGQFF
cdr3_nt: TGCGCCAGCAGCCGCATTGGTTTCGTAGAGGGGCAGTTCTTC
j_call: TRBJ2-1
v_call: TRBV4-1
cdr3_length: 14
d_call: NA
clone_size: many

cdr3_aa: CSVYRSVTEAFF
cdr3_nt: TGCAGTGTTTACAGGTCGGTAACTGAAGCTTTCTTT
j_call: TRBJ1-1
v_call: TRBV20-1
cdr3_length: 12
d_call: NA
clone_size: NA

cdr3_aa: CSVESSDRAGGYTF
cdr3_nt: TGCAGCGTTGAATCGTCGGACAGGGCAGGTGGCTACACCTTC
j_call: TRBJ1-2
v_call: TRBV29-1
cdr3_length: 14
d_call: TRBD1
clone_size: many

cdr3_aa: CSARGFSGLVSLGEQFF
cdr3_nt: TGCAGTGCTAGGGGGTTTTCGGGACTAGTATCCTTGGGTGAGCAGTTCTTC
j_call: TRBJ2-1
v_call: TRBV20-1
cdr3_length: 17
d_call: TRBD2
clone_size: few

cdr3_aa: CASPPNQVSYEQYF
cdr3_nt: TGTGCCAGCCCACCAAACCAGGTCTCCTACGAGCAGTACTTC
j_call: TRBJ2-7
v_call: TRBV18
cdr3_length: 14
d_call: NA
clone_size: once

cdr3_aa: CASSTPANSGANVLTF
cdr3_nt: TGTGCCAGCAGCACCCCAGCGAATTCTGGGGCCAACGTCCTGACTTTC
j_call: TRBJ2-6
v_call: TRBV21-1
cdr3_length: 16
d_call: NA
clone_size: NA

cdr3_aa: CASSLRLVGETQYF
cdr3_nt: TGCGCCAGCAGCTTGAGACTAGTAGGGGAGACCCAGTACTTC
j_call: TRBJ2-5
v_call: TRBV5-1
cdr3_length: 14
d_call: NA
clone_size: many

cdr3_aa: CASSFRSGTGGGYTF
cdr3_nt: TGCGCCAGCAGCTTCCGTTCCGGGACAGGGGGTGGCTACACCTTC
j_call: TRBJ1-2
v_call: TRBV5-1
cdr3_length: 15
d_call: TRBD1
clone_size: many

cdr3_aa: CASSQEGGGHNEKLFF
cdr3_nt: TGTGCCAGCAGCCAAGAAGGCGGGGGACACAATGAAAAACTGTTTTTT
j_call: TRBJ1-4
v_call: TRBV3-1
cdr3_length: 16
d_call: NA
clone_size: NA

cdr3_aa: CASSEDWEVNEQFF
cdr3_nt: TGCGCCAGCAGTGAGGATTGGGAGGTGAATGAGCAGTTCTTC
j_call: TRBJ2-1
v_call: TRBV10-2
cdr3_length: 14
d_call: NA
clone_size: few

cdr3_aa: CSVVGGGEQYF
cdr3_nt: TGCAGCGTTGTGGGAGGAGGCGAGCAGTACTTC
j_call: TRBJ2-7
v_call: TRBV29-1
cdr3_length: 11
d_call: NA
clone_size: many

cdr3_aa: CSVETPGAKNIQYF
cdr3_nt: TGCAGCGTTGAGACGCCTGGGGCAAAAAACATTCAGTACTTC
j_call: TRBJ2-4
v_call: TRBV29-1
cdr3_length: 14
d_call: NA
clone_size: many

cdr3_aa: CASSKAGLAGCHEQYF
cdr3_nt: TGTGCCAGCAGCAAAGCTGGCCTAGCGGGATGCCACGAGCAGTACTTC
j_call: TRBJ2-7
v_call: TRBV21-1
cdr3_length: 16
d_call: NA
clone_size: NA

cdr3_aa: CASSLGGVYRTTGNTIYF
cdr3_nt: TGTGCCAGCAGCTTAGGAGGCGTGTACAGGACGACTGGAAACACCATATATTTT
j_call: TRBJ1-3
v_call: TRBV7-8
cdr3_length: 18
d_call: NA
clone_size: few

cdr3_aa: CAGGGRAPTHTQYF
cdr3_nt: TGTGCCGGGGGCGGGAGGGCCCCCACGCATACGCAGTATTTT
j_call: TRBJ2-3
v_call: TRBV28
cdr3_length: 14
d_call: TRBD2
clone_size: NA

cdr3_aa: CSLRGQETQFF
cdr3_nt: TGCAGCCTCAGGGGGCAGGAGACCCAGTTCTTC
j_call: TRBJ2-1
v_call: TRBV29-1
cdr3_length: 11
d_call: TRBD1
clone_size: NA

cdr3_aa: CASSWGSGFSYEQYF
cdr3_nt: TGCGCCAGCAGCTGGGGTAGTGGATTCTCCTACGAGCAGTACTTC
j_call: TRBJ2-7
v_call: TRBV5-1
cdr3_length: 15
d_call: NA
clone_size: many

cdr3_aa: CASSFDVRGYTF
cdr3_nt: TGTGCCAGCAGTTTTGACGTCCGAGGCTACACCTTC
j_call: TRBJ1-2
v_call: TRBV6-6
cdr3_length: 12
d_call: NA
clone_size: many

cdr3_aa: CASRGIPGEQETQYF
cdr3_nt: TGTGCCAGCAGGGGAATACCGGGCGAACAAGAGACCCAGTACTTC
j_call: TRBJ2-5
v_call: TRBV12-3/TRBV12-4
cdr3_length: 15
d_call: NA
clone_size: few

cdr3_aa: CASSQAGGISKNEQFF
cdr3_nt: TGTGCCAGCAGCCAGGCCGGCGGGATCAGCAAGAATGAGCAGTTCTTC
j_call: TRBJ2-1
v_call: TRBV14
cdr3_length: 16
d_call: NA
clone_size: few